This T cell receptor beta chain was obtained from a study of cytomegalovirus exposure and HLA in healthy donors. Trimming removed 6 bases from V and 8 bases from J, with 16 bases in between. The CDR3 length is 13 residues. Germline V gives CDR1 MDHEN, CDR2 SYDVKM. Comment on this clone: The antigen remains unidentified.

The study's findings and limits: Previously analyzed data showed that most TCR beta V segments were productive at a frequency of about 90% or about 30%.

Researchers ran the PCR with 60 Vbeta and 13 Jbeta primers. The assay was immunoSEQ multiplex PCR, and TCRdb's table has in-frame clones only and misses some. The table records roughly 150,000 clones, about 80% of them present only once. The clonotype originates from a man aged 45 to 65 in good health and CMV-seropositive. V gene TRBV28 combines with J gene TRBJ1-1; possibly TRBD1 for D (6 bases). The sequenced material came from PBMCs. This CDR3 is CASSRLRGREAFF. The CDR3 DNA sequence: TGTGCCAGCAGCCGACTCAGGGGACGAGAAGCTTTCTTT. The whole variable domain, remainder taken from reference TRBV28 and TRBJ1-1, is DVKVTQSSRYLVKRTGEKVFLECVQDMDHENMFWYRQDPGLGLRLIYFSYDVKMKEKGDIPEGYSVSREKKERFSLILESASTNQTSMYLCASSRLRGREAFFGQGTRLTVV.